This section outlines one T cell receptor beta chain sequence together with its context. This same CDR3 is encoded by further DNA sequences in the sample. This entry comes from a study of shared clonotypes between healthy human individuals. The V gene's germline CDR1 is SGDLS and CDR2 YYNGEE. V lost 0 bases to trimming and J lost 3 bases; unmatched junction nucleotides: 1. The CDR3 runs 14 residues. Sequenced by immunoSEQ multiplex PCR; TCRdb stores in-frame clones only, minus some. Of roughly 2.2 million clones listed, about 90% are singletons. The chain recombines TRBV9 with TRBJ2-3; 7 bases align to TRBD2. Sequences were obtained from naive CD4+ T cells from PBMCs. Subset defined: CD45RA+ positively selected. This TCR derives from a man in his late teens or twenties in good health. Some clones in this sample may be carry-over from other donors' samples. This CDR3 reads CASSVGSGTDTQYF. DNA of the CDR3: TGTGCCAGCAGCGTAGGTAGCGGGACAGATACGCAGTATTTT.